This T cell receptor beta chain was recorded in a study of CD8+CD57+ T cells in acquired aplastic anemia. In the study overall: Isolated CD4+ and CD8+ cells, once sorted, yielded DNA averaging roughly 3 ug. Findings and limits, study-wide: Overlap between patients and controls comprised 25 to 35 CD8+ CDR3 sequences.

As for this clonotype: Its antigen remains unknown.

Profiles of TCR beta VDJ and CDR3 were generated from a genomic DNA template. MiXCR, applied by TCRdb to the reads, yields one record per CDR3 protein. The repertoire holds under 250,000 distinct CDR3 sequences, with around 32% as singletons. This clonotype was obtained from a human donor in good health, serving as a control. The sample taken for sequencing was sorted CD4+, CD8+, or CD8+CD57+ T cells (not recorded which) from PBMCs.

The CDR3 region has the DNA TGCGCCAGCAGCCCCAGACAGGGCTTGAACACTGAAGCTTTCTTT. Its protein product is CASSPRQGLNTEAFF. V is TRBV4-3 and J is TRBJ1-1; 7 bases are a match to TRBD1. There are 15 residues in the CDR3. V shed 4 bases and J 0 bases; nucleotides not matched to a gene: 5. Germline V lookup: CDR1 LGHNA, CDR2 YSLEER.